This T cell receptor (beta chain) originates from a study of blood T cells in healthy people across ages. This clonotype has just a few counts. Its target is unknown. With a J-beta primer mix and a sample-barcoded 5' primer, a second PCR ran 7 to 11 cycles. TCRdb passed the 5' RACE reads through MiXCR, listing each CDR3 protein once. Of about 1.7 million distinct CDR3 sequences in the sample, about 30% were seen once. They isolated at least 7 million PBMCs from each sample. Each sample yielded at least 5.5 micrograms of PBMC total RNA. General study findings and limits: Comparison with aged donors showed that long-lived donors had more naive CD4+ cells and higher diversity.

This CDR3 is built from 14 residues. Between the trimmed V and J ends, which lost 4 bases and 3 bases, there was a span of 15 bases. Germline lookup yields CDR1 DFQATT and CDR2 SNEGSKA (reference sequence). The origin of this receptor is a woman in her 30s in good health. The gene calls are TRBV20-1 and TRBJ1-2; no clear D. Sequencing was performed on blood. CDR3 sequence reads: CSATWNDRDYGYTF. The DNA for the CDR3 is TGCAGTGCTACCTGGAACGACCGAGACTATGGCTACACCTTC.